This T cell receptor (beta chain) comes out of a study of T cells in tuberculosis. Study-wide context: This South African cohort compared adolescents with or without latent tuberculosis against adults with active tuberculosis. Study observations and caveats: Smaller alpha distances in active tuberculosis partly reflected shorter CDR3-alpha lengths.

Assay used: immunoSEQ multiplex PCR; TCRdb lists only in-frame clones, some missing. The table records 30,000 to 35,000 clones, around nine tenths of them present only once. V shed 5 bases and J 6 bases; nucleotides not matched to a gene: 5. The CDR3 sequence is 14 residues long. Germline CDR1 reads SGHVS; CDR2 reads FNYEAQ. Time point meaning: new active TB diagnosis, blood taken before or within 7 days of starting treatment. On average about 100,000 T cells per donor were immunosequenced. Comments on this clone: The antigen is unknown.

Sequences were derived from PBMCs, sampled at tuberculosis diagnosis. This sequence was found in an adult with tuberculosis. The V gene is TRBV7-6, the J gene TRBJ1-2, with 11 bases identical to TRBD1. The CDR3 sequence is CASSTGTGGNGYTF. Here the CDR3 DNA reads TGTGCCAGCAGCACCGGGACAGGGGGTAATGGCTACACCTTC.